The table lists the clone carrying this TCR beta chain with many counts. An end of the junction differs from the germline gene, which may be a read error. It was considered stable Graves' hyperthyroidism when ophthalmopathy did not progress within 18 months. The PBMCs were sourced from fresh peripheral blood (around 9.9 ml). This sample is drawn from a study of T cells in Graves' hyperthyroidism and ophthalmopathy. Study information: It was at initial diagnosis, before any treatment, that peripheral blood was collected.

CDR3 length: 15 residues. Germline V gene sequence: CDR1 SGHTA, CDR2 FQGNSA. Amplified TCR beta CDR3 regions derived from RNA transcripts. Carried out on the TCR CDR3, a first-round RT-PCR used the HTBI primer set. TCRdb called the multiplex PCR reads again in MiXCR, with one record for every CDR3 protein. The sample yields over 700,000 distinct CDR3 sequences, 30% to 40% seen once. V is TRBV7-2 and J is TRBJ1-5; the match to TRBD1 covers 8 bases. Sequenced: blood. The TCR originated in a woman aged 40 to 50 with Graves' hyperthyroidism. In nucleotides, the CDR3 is TGCGCCAGCAGCTTGGACAGGGATAGCAATCAGCCCCAGCATTTT. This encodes CASSLDRDSNQPQHF. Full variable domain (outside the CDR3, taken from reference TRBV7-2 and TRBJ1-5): GAGVSQSPSNKVTEKGKDVELRCDPISGHTALYWYRQSLGQGLEFLIYFQGNSAPDKSGLPSDRFSAERTGGSVSTLTIQRTQQEDSAVYLCASSLDRDSNQPQHFGDGTRLSIL.